The entry below describes one T cell receptor beta chain. The target antigen is unknown. This record belongs to a study of CD8 T cells in Susac syndrome. TCR beta sequencing was performed on blood CD8+ and CD4+ T cells. Negative isolation yielded the CD8+ and CD4+ T cells, while FACS enriched the TEMRA cells. This CDR3 is 12 amino acids long. The germline V gene encodes CDR1 GTSNPN and CDR2 SVGIG (reference sequence). Deletions cut 3 bases from V and 3 bases from J, with 9 bases between. Random hexamers were used to reverse transcribe an amount of about 0.45 to 1 ug RNA. Multiplex PCR with immunoSEQ amplified the TCR beta CDR3 across 54 Vbeta and 13 Jbeta. TCRdb itself ran the immunoSEQ multiplex PCR reads through MiXCR, one entry per CDR3 protein. Seen here are about 300,000 distinct CDR3 sequences, around 85% observed once, and the top ten hold approximately 0.2%. Study results and caveats: It was acknowledged in the study that its TCR sequencing and HLA analysis involved a relatively small number of individuals.

The sequenced sample consisted of CD8+ T cells from PBMCs. This clonotype was obtained from a human donor with multiple sclerosis. The chain has TRBV30 and TRBJ2-7; the D gene is possibly TRBD1 (5 bases). DNA for the CDR3: TGTGCCTGGAGAATGGACAACTACGAGCAGTACTTC. Translating it yields CAWRMDNYEQYF.